Described below is a single T cell receptor beta chain sequence and its context. No antigen is known for it. With 0 bases removed from V and 10 bases from J, the gap between germline ends came to 7 bases. This CDR3 comprises 11 residues. The V gene's germline CDR1 is SGHDT and CDR2 YYEEEE. TCRdb keeps only in-frame clones here, not all; method: immunoSEQ multiplex PCR. Altogether 98,000 or so clones are present, roughly 92% being singletons, with the ten largest covering less than 5%. The data were obtained in a study of T cell responses to AZD1222 COVID-19 vaccine. The study's findings and limits: Most donors were white British, females outnumbered males, and clonal diversity was possibly underestimated. Spike was spanned by vaccine-associated CD4 TCRs, which were dominant at 160-218 and 743-854. Per reports, nearly half of all spike-specific TCRs target regions that are unmutated in variants.

The rearrangement uses TRBV5-6 and TRBJ2-5, with unresolved D. The sample in question was peripheral blood, obtained on day 0 of AZD1222 vaccination. The sequence was obtained from an adult in good health. The chain's CDR3 is CASSLGPDQYF. The CDR3 nucleotides read TGTGCCAGCAGCTTGGGTCCAGACCAGTACTTC.